Presented here are 2 T cell receptor beta chains from one specimen sequenced in a study of radiation and T cells in renal cell carcinoma. Assay: immunoSEQ multiplex PCR; the TCRdb copy retains only in-frame clones and omits some. The table lists roughly 53,000 clones, around 83% of them singletons. The time point is: baseline pretreatment blood. Treatment specified: 15 Gy SBRT to primary tumor, nephrectomy 4 weeks later. Sample: blood, taken from a patient whose treatment included radiotherapy and nephrectomy. These receptors were collected from a woman in her seventies with renal cell carcinoma.

The rearrangement links TRBV5-6 to TRBJ1-3; unclear D gene. V shed 4 bases and J shed 0 bases, with 8 bases lying between them. This CDR3 has 14 residues. CDR1 is SGHDT, CDR2 YYEEEE, per germline. The chain's CDR3 is CASSGGFSGNTIYF. CDR3 bases: TGTGCCAGCAGCGGCGGGTTCTCTGGAAACACCATATATTTT.

This chain links TRBV6-1 with TRBJ2-3; 13 bases are shared with TRBD2. Germline assignment: CDR1 MNHNS and CDR2 SASEGT. J was trimmed by 3 bases and V by 6 bases; bases with no gene match: 0. This CDR3 has 14 residues. Here the CDR3 DNA reads TGTGCCAGCAGACTAGCGGGAGGGACAGATACGCAGTATTTT. This translates into CASRLAGGTDTQYF.